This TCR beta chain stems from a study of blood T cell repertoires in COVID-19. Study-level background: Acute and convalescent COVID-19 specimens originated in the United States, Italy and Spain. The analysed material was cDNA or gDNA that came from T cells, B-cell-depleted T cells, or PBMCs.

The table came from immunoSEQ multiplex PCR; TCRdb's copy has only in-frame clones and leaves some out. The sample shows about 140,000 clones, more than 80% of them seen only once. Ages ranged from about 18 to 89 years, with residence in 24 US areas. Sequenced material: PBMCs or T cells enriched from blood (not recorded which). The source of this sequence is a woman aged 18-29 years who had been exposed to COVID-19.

This CDR3 is CASSEGRTGLTYGYTF. As DNA, the CDR3 is TGTGCCAGCAGTGAAGGAAGGACAGGCCTAACGTATGGCTACACCTTC. V gene TRBV2 combines with J gene TRBJ1-2; 7 positions agree with TRBD1. Looked up from germline, CDR1 is SNHLY and CDR2 is FYNNEI. The V segment lost 1 base and the J segment 5 bases; nucleotides outside the gene matches: 10. The CDR3 runs to 16 residues.